The 21 T cell receptor beta chains in this list originate from one sample, sequenced in a study of blood T cell repertoires in COVID-19. Sequencing was performed with immunoSEQ multiplex PCR; in TCRdb, only in-frame clones are kept and a portion is missing. The profile shows approximately 170,000 clones, about 82% of them singletons. What was sequenced was peripheral blood. The receptors shown here come from a woman of 80 years or more with COVID-19, enrolled during active disease.

This clone was found once. The chain's CDR3 is CASSLPRGGDPDSPLHF. The CDR3 DNA follows: TGCGCCAGCAGCTTACCCCGGGGGGGCGATCCGGATTCACCCCTCCACTTT. The rearrangement links TRBV5-1 to TRBJ1-6, with a tentative D call TRBD1 (6 bases). CDR3 length: 17 amino acids. Germline values: CDR1 SGHRS, CDR2 YFSETQ. Trimming shortened V by 2 bases and J by 8 bases, and 20 bases separated the two germline ends.

This clone appeared a few times. This chain joins TRBV3-1 (or the pseudogene TRBV3-2) and TRBJ2-1; 10 nucleotides match TRBD2. From germline, CDR1 is LGHDT and CDR2 YNNKEL (reference sequence). With V trimmed by 4 bases and J by 10 bases, 4 bases remained unmatched. The CDR3 is 13 amino acids. The chain's CDR3 is CASSLLAGGEQFF. CDR3 in DNA: TGTGCCAGCAGCCTGTTAGCGGGAGGCGAGCAGTTCTTC.

J is TRBJ2-7 and V is TRBV27; TRBD2 matches 7 bases. Germline V CDR1 and CDR2: MNHEY, SMNVEV (reference sequence). After removal of 5 bases from V and 1 base from J, the junction contained 8 bases not matched to a gene. The CDR3 extends over 15 amino acids. The CDR3 DNA follows: TGTGCCAGCAGTCCCCTCCTAGCGGTATCCTACGAGCAGTACTTC. Encoded protein: CASSPLLAVSYEQYF.

The chain has TRBV9 and TRBJ1-4; D uncertain. Per germline, CDR1 SGDLS and CDR2 YYNGEE. Trimming removed 0 bases at V and 11 bases at J, with 20 bases between. This CDR3 spans 16 amino acids. This CDR3 reads CASSVATTATSGKLFF. DNA for the CDR3: TGTGCCAGCAGCGTAGCTACAACAGCTACTTCGGGGAAACTGTTTTTT.

The rearrangement uses TRBV19 and TRBJ2-7, with D possibly matching TRBD2 (5 bases). The CDR3 contains 13 residues. The germline CDR1 and CDR2 sequences are LNHDA and SQIVND (reference sequence). Trimming pared 5 bases from V and 4 bases from J, leaving 12 bases between. The CDR3 sequence is CASSRTHIYEQYF. CDR3 nucleotide sequence: TGTGCCAGTAGTCGGACTCACATTTACGAGCAGTACTTC.

The CDR3 sequence is CAIKRTAPMNTEAFF. CDR3 bases: TGTGCCATCAAGAGGACAGCCCCCATGAACACTGAAGCTTTCTTT. This chain joins TRBV28 and TRBJ1-1; a weak D match, TRBD1 (6 bases). V lost 10 bases and J lost 0, with 18 bases in between. CDR3 length equals 15 residues. The germline gives CDR1 MDHEN, CDR2 SYDVKM.

CDR3 DNA sequence: TGTGCCAGCAGATCGTTCTCGGGTGCGGGACAGGTTAGCGGCTACACCTTC. This codes for CASRSFSGAGQVSGYTF. The rearrangement links TRBV27 to TRBJ1-2, with 8 bases that match TRBD1. The CDR3 consists of 17 residues. Germline CDR1 MNHEY, CDR2 SMNVEV (reference sequence). V lost 6 bases to trimming and J lost 8 bases; unmatched junction nucleotides: 20.

The rearrangement links TRBV18 to TRBJ2-5, with 11 bases aligning to TRBD1. The CDR3 loop spans 16 amino acids. Germline V CDR1 and CDR2: KGHSH, LQKENI. V was pared by 5 bases and J by 0 bases, with 5 bases of the junction left unmatched. CDR3 sequence: CASSNGQGAYQETQYF. Here the CDR3 DNA reads TGTGCCAGCTCAAACGGACAGGGGGCGTACCAAGAGACCCAGTACTTC.

The chain links TRBV5-1 to TRBJ1-4; D ambiguous. This CDR3 is built from 14 residues. Germline CDR1 and CDR2: SGHRS and YFSETQ. V shed 4 bases and J shed 5 bases, with 12 bases lying between them. The CDR3 spells CASSPAGGNEKLFF. The CDR3 bases are TGCGCCAGCAGCCCCGCGGGTGGGAATGAAAAACTGTTTTTT.

In this sample, this clone turned up once. This chain uses TRBV6-2 or TRBV6-3 with TRBJ2-7; TRBD1 aligns across 9 bases. The CDR3 sequence is 16 residues long. The junction had 12 bases not matched to a gene; V was cut back by 5 bases and J by 4 bases. Germline V gene lookup returns CDR1 MNHEY and CDR2 SVGEGT. The CDR3 protein is CASSPDRGGFRYEQYF. The CDR3 DNA reads TGTGCCAGCAGTCCCGACAGGGGGGGATTTCGGTACGAGCAGTACTTC.

This clone showed up just a few times. The V gene is TRBV7-9, the J gene TRBJ1-2; D is ambiguous. The CDR3 has 13 amino acids. The V gene's germline CDR1 is SEHNR and CDR2 FQNEAQ (reference sequence). Trimming shortened V by 3 bases and J by 6 bases, and 11 bases separated the two germline ends. The CDR3 protein is CASSFVPGDGYTF. DNA of the CDR3: TGTGCCAGCAGCTTCGTCCCGGGAGATGGCTACACCTTC.

This chain joins TRBV7-6 and TRBJ2-7; 10 positions agree with TRBD2. This CDR3 contains 15 residues. The germline gives CDR1 SGHVS, CDR2 FNYEAQ. With V trimmed by 4 bases and J by 3 bases, 6 bases remained unmatched. The CDR3 DNA follows: TGTGCCAGCAGCTCCACGACTAGCGGGCTCTACGAGCAGTACTTC. This translates into CASSSTTSGLYEQYF.

The chain employs TRBV9 and TRBJ2-7; perhaps TRBD1 as D (5 bases). V was cut by 2 bases and J by 2 bases, with 11 bases left in between. The CDR3 runs 14 residues. Germline values: CDR1 SGDLS, CDR2 YYNGEE. CDR3 bases: TGTGCCAGCAGCGTCGACAGCCAGACCTACGAGCAGTACTTC. Protein: CASSVDSQTYEQYF.

Remarks on this clone: One junction end disagrees with the germline gene, perhaps due to a read error. The chain carries TRBV7-7 and TRBJ1-4; no firm D call. The CDR3 runs 13 residues. The germline CDR1 and CDR2 sequences are SSHAT and FNYEAQ (reference sequence). The CDR3, as DNA: TGTGCTAGCAGCCCGTCGTCGGGGGAAAAACTGTTTTTT. Translated, it gives CASSPSSGEKLFF.

The chain is built from TRBV4-1 and TRBJ1-2, with TRBD1 as a possible D gene (6 bases). The CDR3 loop spans 12 amino acids. Between the trimmed V and J ends, which lost 4 bases and 4 bases, there was a span of 7 bases. Germline V gene data show CDR1 as MGHRA and CDR2 as YSYEKL. The CDR3 DNA is TGCGCCAGCAGCCCACAGGGCTATGGCTACACCTTC. Translating gives CASSPQGYGYTF.

With regard to this clone: An end of the junction does not agree with germline; a read error may underlie this. V usage is TRBV9 and J usage is TRBJ2-1; tentative D call: TRBD2 (7 bases). CDR1 is SGDLS, CDR2 YYNGEE, per germline. The CDR3 has 13 amino acids. CDR3 sequence (DNA): TGTGCCAGCAGCGGACTCGGGGGGCCACCGGAGGTCTTC. Its translation is CASSGLGGPPEVF. Filled out from reference TRBV9 and TRBJ2-1, the complete variable domain reads DSGVTQTPKHLITATGQRVTLRCSPRSGDLSVYWYQQSLDQGLQFLIQYYNGEERAKGNILERFSAQQFPDLHSELNLSSLELGDSALYFCASSGLGGPPEVFGPGTRLTVL.

The chain employs TRBV5-1 and TRBJ1-3; D may be TRBD1 (6 bases). Germline CDR1 is SGHRS and CDR2 is YFSETQ. This CDR3 is 14 amino acids long. V was trimmed by 4 bases and J by 3 bases, leaving 11 bases between them. The CDR3 spells CASSPGGDGNTIYF. The CDR3 nucleotides read TGCGCCAGCAGCCCTGGGGGCGATGGAAACACCATATATTTT.

The chain joins TRBV10-3 to TRBJ1-3; 10 positions match TRBD1. With 11 bases clipped from V and 8 bases from J, the junction kept 6 bases outside the gene matches. Germline lookup yields CDR1 ENHRY and CDR2 SYGVKD. The CDR3 totals 12 residues. The CDR3 DNA reads TGTGCCGCGAGACAGGGGGCGGACACCATATATTTT. This encodes CAARQGADTIYF.

This chain links TRBV5-1 with TRBJ1-1, with 9 bases lining up with TRBD1. CDR3 size: 15 residues. CDR1 SGHRS and CDR2 YFSETQ come from the germline V gene. The V segment lost 5 bases and the J segment 3 bases; nucleotides outside the gene matches: 8. CDR3 region: CASSSYGTGYTEAFF. The CDR3 DNA sequence: TGCGCCAGCAGTTCCTACGGGACAGGGTACACTGAAGCTTTCTTT.

This clone has just one count. The chain carries TRBV18 and TRBJ1-3, with 7 bases that match TRBD1. The CDR3 contains 15 residues. The germline V gene encodes CDR1 KGHSH and CDR2 LQKENI. V was pared by 6 bases and J by 0 bases, with 5 bases of the junction left unmatched. CDR3 in amino acids: CASSKGAGSGNTIYF. The CDR3 DNA reads as TGTGCCAGCTCTAAGGGGGCCGGCTCTGGAAACACCATATATTTT.

This chain joins TRBV7-3 and TRBJ2-1; 7 bases fit TRBD1. The germline CDR1 and CDR2 sequences are SGHTA and FQGTGA. The CDR3 runs 13 residues. J was trimmed by 5 bases and V by 2 bases; bases with no gene match: 0. The CDR3 bases are TGTGCCAGCAGCTTAGGGACAGACAATGAGCAGTTCTTC. It specifies CASSLGTDNEQFF.